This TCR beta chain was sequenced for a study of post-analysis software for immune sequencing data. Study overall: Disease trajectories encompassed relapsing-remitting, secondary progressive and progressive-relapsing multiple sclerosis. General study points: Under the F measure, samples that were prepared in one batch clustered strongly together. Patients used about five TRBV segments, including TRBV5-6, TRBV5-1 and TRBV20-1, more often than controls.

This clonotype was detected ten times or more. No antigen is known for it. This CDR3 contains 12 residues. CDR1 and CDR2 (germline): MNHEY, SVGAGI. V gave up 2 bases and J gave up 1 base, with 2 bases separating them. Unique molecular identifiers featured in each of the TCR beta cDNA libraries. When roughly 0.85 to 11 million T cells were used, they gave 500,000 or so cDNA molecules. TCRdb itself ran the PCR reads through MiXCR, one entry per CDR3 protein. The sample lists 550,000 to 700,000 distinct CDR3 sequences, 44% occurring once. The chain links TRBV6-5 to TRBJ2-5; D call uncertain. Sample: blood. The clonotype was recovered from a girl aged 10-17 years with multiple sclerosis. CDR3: CASSYGQETQYF. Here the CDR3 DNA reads TGTGCCAGCAGTTACGGCCAAGAGACCCAGTACTTC.